The 30 T cell receptor beta chains presented below share a single source sample, sequenced in a study of T-cell memory formation after mild COVID-19. TCRdb used MiXCR to reprocess the 5' RACE reads, holding one entry per CDR3 protein. The sample has some 310,000 distinct CDR3 sequences, 20% to 25% seen once. Sequencing input: PBMCs or a T cell subset sorted from them (not recorded which). These receptors all stem from a man aged 18 to 35 who had mild COVID-19 (a few samples of this study predate the infection). Cell type and time point are not known.

This chain joins TRBV7-2 and TRBJ1-5, with D possibly being TRBD1 (5 bases). V lost 5 bases and J 2 bases, leaving 10 bases between the germline ends. From germline, CDR1 is SGHTA and CDR2 FQGNSA. This CDR3 is built from 14 residues. CDR3 amino acids: CASSPKGRNQPQHF. The CDR3 DNA is TGTGCCAGCAGCCCCAAGGGACGCAATCAGCCCCAGCATTTT.

The V and J genes are TRBV29-1 and TRBJ2-1, with 12 bases identical to TRBD2. V shed 7 bases, J shed 5 bases, and the junction held 3 bases outside the gene matches. CDR1 SQVTM and CDR2 ANQGSEA come from the germline V gene. The CDR3 contains 13 residues. CDR3 nucleotides: TGCAGCGCAGGACTAGCGGGGCACAATGAGCAGTTCTTC. This translates into CSAGLAGHNEQFF.

The chain has TRBV4-1 and TRBJ1-4, with unresolved D. Germline CDR1 MGHRA, CDR2 YSYEKL. The V gene lost 0 bases and the J gene lost 0 bases, with 11 bases spanning the gap. CDR3 length: 17 residues. CDR3 sequence (DNA): TGCGCCAGCAGCCAAGAAGGTCGTCCGGCAACTAATGAAAAACTGTTTTTT. It encodes CASSQEGRPATNEKLFF.

The genes are TRBV4-1 and TRBJ2-7; weak D call: TRBD2 (5 bases). V was clipped by 6 bases and J by 2 bases, with 20 bases between them. CDR1 and CDR2 (germline): MGHRA, YSYEKL. The CDR3 sequence is 16 residues long. The CDR3 region is CASRPSTGKKAYEQYF. The CDR3 DNA reads as TGCGCCAGCAGACCCAGTACCGGGAAGAAGGCCTACGAGCAGTACTTC.

DNA of the CDR3: TGTGCCAGCAGCTTTGGAGGGGAACAGCCCCAGCATTTT. The encoded protein is CASSFGGEQPQHF. V gene TRBV12-3 or TRBV12-4 combines with J gene TRBJ1-5; possible D gene TRBD1, 5 bases. V lost 6 bases and J lost 7, with 13 bases in between. The CDR3 loop spans 13 amino acids.

This chain uses TRBV7-9 with TRBJ1-6; D possibly corresponds to TRBD1 (6 bases). Germline loops: CDR1 SEHNR, CDR2 FQNEAQ (reference sequence). The V end lost 4 bases, the J end lost 7 bases, and 14 bases lay between the germline ends. The CDR3 has 15 residues. CDR3 in DNA: TGTGCCAGCAGCTACGAAACGACAGGAAATTCACCCCTCCACTTT. Its protein product is CASSYETTGNSPLHF.

CDR3 in amino acids: CASSLEPTNYGYTF. The CDR3 DNA sequence: TGCGCCAGCAGCTTGGAACCGACCAACTATGGCTACACCTTC. The chain uses TRBV5-1 and TRBJ1-2; D remains unclear. The V end was cut by 0 bases, the J end by 2 bases, with 8 bases between. Germline CDR1 is SGHRS and CDR2 is YFSETQ. The CDR3 is made up of 14 amino acids. Drawing the rest from reference TRBV5-1 and TRBJ1-2, the complete variable domain is KAGVTQTPRYLIKTRGQQVTLSCSPISGHRSVSWYQQTPGQGLQFLFEYFSETQRNKGNFPGRFSGRQFSNSRSEMNVSTLELGDSALYLCASSLEPTNYGYTFGSGTRLTVV.

A few counts support this clonotype. The V and J genes are TRBV5-1 and TRBJ2-3; no definite D call. The length of the CDR3 is 16 residues. V gave up 0 bases and J gave up 2 bases, with 13 bases separating them. Germline-derived CDR1 and CDR2 are SGHRS and YFSETQ. CDR3 in amino acids: CASSLGVTSDTDTQYF. The CDR3 nucleotides are TGCGCCAGCAGCTTGGGAGTAACCTCCGACACAGATACGCAGTATTTT.

The rearrangement links TRBV29-1 to TRBJ2-2; TRBD1 agrees at 10 bases. The CDR3 is 14 amino acids. Trimming cost V 4 bases and J 5 bases; bases outside gene matches: 4. The germline CDR1 and CDR2 sequences are SQVTM and ANQGSEA. The CDR3 DNA sequence: TGCAGCGTTGGAGGGACAGGGGTGACCGGGGAGCTGTTTTTT. This sequence encodes CSVGGTGVTGELFF.

This clonotype was recorded a few times. V is TRBV12-3 or TRBV12-4 and J is TRBJ1-3; D is uncertain. CDR3 length equals 14 residues. Trimming removed 2 bases at V and 2 bases at J, with 7 bases between. CDR3 sequence: CASSLNGPGNTIYF. Written as DNA, the CDR3 is TGTGCCAGCAGTTTAAATGGTCCTGGAAACACCATATATTTT.

The chain has TRBV29-1 and TRBJ2-7, with 9 bases lining up with TRBD1. This CDR3 spans 15 amino acids. Germline trimming cut 7 bases from V and 0 bases from J; bases unmatched to any gene: 10. Germline V gives CDR1 SQVTM, CDR2 ANQGSEA. The CDR3 sequence is CSASGTGTSSYEQYF. DNA for the CDR3: TGCAGCGCCTCCGGGACAGGGACGAGCTCCTACGAGCAGTACTTC.

This clonotype was counted only a few times. The chain carries TRBV3-1 and TRBJ2-2; D possibly uses TRBD1 or TRBD2 (5 bases each). Trimming removed 1 base from V and 6 bases from J, with 6 bases in between. CDR3 size: 13 residues. In germline, CDR1 is LGHDT, CDR2 YNNKEL (reference sequence). The CDR3 DNA reads TGTGCCAGCAGCCAAGTGGGGGCCGGGGAGCTGTTTTTT. This translates into CASSQVGAGELFF.

J is TRBJ1-1 and V is TRBV29-1; 8 nucleotides match TRBD1. The germline gives CDR1 SQVTM, CDR2 ANQGSEA. The CDR3 sequence is 14 residues long. V gave up 6 bases and J gave up 1 base; unmatched junction bases: 7. The CDR3 DNA reads as TGCAGCGTAACTCCCCAGGGGGCGAACACTGAAGCTTTCTTT. It codes for CSVTPQGANTEAFF.

The rearrangement links TRBV25-1 to TRBJ2-7, with 7 bases that match TRBD1. Germline trimming cut 8 bases from V and 3 bases from J; bases unmatched to any gene: 10. Germline V lookup: CDR1 MGHDK, CDR2 SYGVNS. CDR3 length: 14 residues. CDR3 in amino acids: CASPLRDRFYEQYF. Written as DNA, the CDR3 is TGTGCCAGCCCACTCCGGGACAGATTCTACGAGCAGTACTTC.

This clonotype was counted a few times. The chain couples TRBV29-1 to TRBJ1-2, with D maybe TRBD1 (5 bases). Deletions cut 5 bases from V and 7 bases from J, with 23 bases between. The CDR3 runs 15 residues. CDR1 is SQVTM, CDR2 ANQGSEA, per germline. CDR3 loop: CSVTKVQGVLGGYTF. CDR3 sequence (DNA): TGCAGCGTTACTAAAGTCCAGGGAGTATTGGGTGGCTACACCTTC.

This clonotype was counted a few times. This chain uses TRBV23-1 with TRBJ2-7; the match to TRBD1 covers 9 bases. TRBV23-1 is annotated as an ORF whose role is uncertain. V was clipped by 5 bases and J by 2 bases; unmatched bases: 7. This CDR3 is built from 15 residues. CDR3 bases: TGCGCCAGCAGTAAGCCGGGACAGGGAGCCTACGAGCAGTACGTC. Its protein product is CASSKPGQGAYEQYV.

The chain couples TRBV5-6 to TRBJ2-3, with D possibly being TRBD2 (7 bases). The CDR3 runs to 15 residues. Between the trimmed V and J ends, which lost 0 bases and 7 bases, there was a span of 15 bases. Germline V gives CDR1 SGHDT, CDR2 YYEEEE. The CDR3 reads CASSLGKAGAYTQYF. In DNA, the CDR3 is TGTGCCAGCAGCTTGGGTAAGGCGGGGGCGTATACGCAGTATTTT.

This clonotype was observed at least ten times. V and J are TRBV9 and TRBJ1-2; the D is unclear. Germline values: CDR1 SGDLS, CDR2 YYNGEE. Deletions cut 3 bases from V and 3 bases from J, with 12 bases between. CDR3 length: 14 amino acids. The DNA for the CDR3 is TGTGCCAGCAGCGCATCTACATCTGACTATGGCTACACCTTC. Translation: CASSASTSDYGYTF.

This clonotype was found a few times. The rearrangement joins TRBV6-2 or TRBV6-3 to TRBJ2-3; 16 bases align to TRBD2. J lost 5 bases, V lost 6 bases, and 8 bases had no gene match. This CDR3 is built from 17 residues. CDR1 is MNHEY, CDR2 SVGEGT, per germline. The CDR3 DNA reads TGTGCCAGCAGCGACGGGACTAGCGGGGGGGCCGAAGATACGCAGTATTTT. Its translation: CASSDGTSGGAEDTQYF.

In this sample, this clonotype turned up many times. The gene calls are TRBV28 and TRBJ2-4; 12 bases are shared with TRBD2. The CDR3 is 16 residues long. Per the germline V gene, CDR1 is MDHEN and CDR2 is SYDVKM. Trimming took 2 bases from V and 7 from J; bases not matched to a gene: 6. Written as DNA, the CDR3 is TGTGCCAGCAGTTTACCGACCGGGACTAGCGGGAACATTCAGTACTTC. It is translated as CASSLPTGTSGNIQYF.

The chain combines TRBV7-2 with TRBJ2-2; D gene ambiguous. V was trimmed by 2 bases and J by 2 bases, leaving 6 bases between them. The CDR3 length is 14 residues. Per the germline V gene, CDR1 is SGHTA and CDR2 is FQGNSA. The CDR3 loop is CASSLTLNTGELFF. The CDR3 DNA sequence: TGTGCCAGCAGCTTAACACTCAACACCGGGGAGCTGTTTTTT.

This clonotype was counted many times. The chain combines TRBV27 with TRBJ2-7, with TRBD1 matching 12 bases. CDR1 is MNHEY and CDR2 is SMNVEV in the germline V gene (reference sequence). V lost 3 bases, J lost 2 bases, and 5 bases stayed unmatched. The CDR3 is 16 amino acids. CDR3: CASSLFRDRGPYEQYF. CDR3 DNA sequence: TGTGCCAGCAGTTTGTTCCGGGACAGGGGGCCCTACGAGCAGTACTTC.

Details on this clonotype: The junction does not match germline at one end; this may be a read error. The chain is built from TRBV7-8 and TRBJ2-3; D is undetermined. CDR1 SGHVS and CDR2 FQNEAQ come from the germline V gene. The CDR3 is 14 residues long. Here the CDR3 reads CASGLTPYTDTQYF. CDR3 sequence (DNA): TGTGCCAGCGGCTTGACCCCCTACACAGATACGCAGTATTTT.

This chain uses TRBV6-5 with TRBJ2-7; D ambiguous. The germline V gene encodes CDR1 MNHEY and CDR2 SVGAGI. The V gene lost 6 bases and the J gene lost 2 bases, with 14 bases spanning the gap. The CDR3 extends over 14 amino acids. CDR3 DNA sequence: TGTGCCAGCAGCCGCTCGGACGGAGCCTACGAGCAGTACGTC. Amino acids: CASSRSDGAYEQYV.

At least ten counts were recorded for this clonotype. V usage is TRBV4-3 and J usage is TRBJ1-5; a weak D match, TRBD1 (5 bases). CDR1 is LGHNA and CDR2 is YSLEER in the germline V gene. V lost 0 bases and J 3 bases, leaving 9 bases between the germline ends. The CDR3 runs to 15 residues. CDR3 in amino acids: CASSQDWGDNQPQHF. CDR3 DNA: TGCGCCAGCAGCCAAGACTGGGGGGACAATCAGCCCCAGCATTTT.

This clonotype was seen only a few times. This rearrangement joins TRBV2 to TRBJ1-4; the D is unclear. Germline values: CDR1 SNHLY, CDR2 FYNNEI. Between the trimmed V and J ends, which lost 1 base and 5 bases, there was a span of 8 bases. The CDR3 is 14 residues long. The CDR3 region has the DNA TGTGCCAGCAGTGAAGTGGCAGCAAATGAAAAACTGTTTTTT. Translating it yields CASSEVAANEKLFF.

The V and J genes are TRBV12-3 or TRBV12-4 and TRBJ1-5; 9 bases fit TRBD1. The CDR3 is 12 residues long. Losses at the gene ends were 7 bases for V and 6 bases for J; bases not matched to a gene: 1. The CDR3 sequence: CASMGQGQPQHF. DNA for the CDR3: TGTGCCAGCATGGGACAGGGTCAGCCCCAGCATTTT.

This clonotype is a singleton in its sample. V usage is TRBV6-6 and J usage is TRBJ1-2; D is possibly TRBD1 (6 bases). Deletions cut 8 bases from V and 4 bases from J, with 14 bases between. CDR1 is MNHNY and CDR2 is SVGAGI in the germline V gene (reference sequence). The CDR3 loop spans 13 amino acids. CDR3 bases: TGTGCCAGCCAGAAGGGGGATGGCTATGGCTACACCTTC. This sequence encodes CASQKGDGYGYTF.

This clonotype has at least ten counts. The chain employs TRBV28 and TRBJ2-1, with 13 bases that match TRBD2. Germline V gene sequence: CDR1 MDHEN, CDR2 SYDVKM. This CDR3 has 19 amino acids. With V trimmed by 6 bases and J by 0 bases, 11 bases remained unmatched. The CDR3 DNA sequence: TGTGCCAGCAGCCTACCGGGACTAGCGGGGACGAGCTCCTACAATGAGCAGTTCTTC. Encoded protein: CASSLPGLAGTSSYNEQFF.

This clonotype was recorded a few times. The chain links TRBV12-3 or TRBV12-4 to TRBJ2-1, with D unclear. CDR3 length: 14 residues. V was trimmed by 5 bases and J by 8 bases, leaving 16 bases between them. DNA for the CDR3: TGTGCCAGCAGTCCACGTCGGGCCTCCGATGAGCAGTTCTTC. Its translation is CASSPRRASDEQFF.